This TCR beta chain was profiled in a study of human T cells and chemical hapten exposure (TCRdb year 2021). Background on the whole study: For sensitization, 2% DPC in acetone was applied to an approximately 2 cm by approximately 2 cm area of upper inner arm skin. Weekly therapeutic DPC doses were additionally applied to the scalp of patients throughout the roughly 23-week study period. Patch testing was performed on the upper back with Finn chambers containing 0.01% DPC, and the patch tests were scored after 6 days according to International Contact Dermatitis Research Group standards. Most of the patients in the cohort were female, and the cohort covered alopecia areata with under or over 50% scalp involvement, alopecia totalis and alopecia universalis. Libraries were combined into a pool for sequencing, and differences in TCR yield between samples came mainly from small differences in library volumes within the pool. Peripheral blood TCR repertoire changes were tracked in vivo in alopecia patients during primary and secondary sensitization to the hapten diphenylcyclopropenone (DPC). Blood samples were taken from patients before sensitization (week 0) and at 2, 6 and about 24 weeks after DPC sensitization. Blood for TCR sequencing was provided by twenty-nine alopecia patients at one to four time points (pre-sensitization, 2, 6 and 24 weeks).

Deletion took 0 bases off V and 7 bases off J, with a span of 10 bases between the germline ends. The CDR3 numbers 12 residues from cysteine through phenylalanine. Solely the CDR3 DNA is kept, with 36 bases framed from the first base. Sequences GTSNPN (CDR1) and SVGIG (CDR2) are obtained from the germline V gene (reference sequence). A word on this clonotype: The target of this receptor is not known. No much larger clonotype is one base removed from it; base qualities were not supplied.

The time point label for this specimen denotes: patch test 3, about 24 weeks after DPC sensitization. The sample's treatment or condition label, in plain terms: therapeutic diphenylcyclopropenone sensitization with weekly scalp DPC. At each patch-test visit, blood was drawn before the patch test was applied. Patients were eligible if aged 18 to 70, diagnosed with alopecia and judged suitable for DPC therapy, and pregnant patients were excluded. Total RNA was isolated from unfractionated whole blood collected in Tempus Blood RNA tubes. The method behind the library was RACE. TCRdb records NextSeq 500 as the sequencer. Library preparation attached unique molecular identifiers to individual cDNA molecules for quantitative, reproducible TCR counting. Each blood RNA sample was used to sequence both TCR alpha and TCR beta chains. The published analysis was carried out like this. Samples had a median of roughly 91,000 TCRs, with a range from roughly 20,000 to 690,600. V, J and CDR3 annotation of the TCR reads was carried out using the Decombinator software suite. For PS versus PT1 abundance plots, all samples were subsampled to the same number of TCRs (28,000). Expanded TCRs were defined as absent before sensitization and observed at least eight times at the 2-week time point. The raw public data were reprocessed by TCRdb itself: fastp quality trimming at Q25, MiXCR clonotype calling, in-frame beta chains only. One record per CDR3 amino acid sequence lists the most common genes and DNA. The V and J calls come from TCRdb's annotation, not from the publication. The sample table contains about 200,000 distinct CDR3 sequences; only one count was recorded for 24% of them. The top ten constitute 2% to 2.5% of the sample.

The full study reports these points: Significantly more large CDR3 similarity clusters were formed by expanded TCRs than by pre-sensitization or healthy control sets, consistent with antigen-driven responses. Because all patients had alopecia, a presumed autoimmune disease, the immune response of the patients might differ from that of healthy individuals. DPC sensitization did not change how many TCRs were above 1 in 1000 frequency, and no evidence was found of alterations in global repertoire structure. Repeated subsampling changed both the strength of the expansion versus patch-test correlation and the threshold at which the correlation became significant. Patch test score was positively correlated with the number of PT1 expanded TCRs, with significance at thresholds 8, 16 and 32 but not at 4.

The V and J segments used are TRBV30 and TRBJ2-7, and possibly TRBD2, on 6 matching bases. The starting material was whole blood, obtained in connection with sensitization to the hapten diphenylcyclopropenone (DPC). This receptor was obtained from a woman in her thirties or forties with alopecia areata. Some clones in this sample may be carry-over from other donors' samples. The CDR3 here reads CAWSVNAGEQYF. The DNA is as follows: TGTGCCTGGAGTGTAAACGCGGGAGAGCAGTACTTC.